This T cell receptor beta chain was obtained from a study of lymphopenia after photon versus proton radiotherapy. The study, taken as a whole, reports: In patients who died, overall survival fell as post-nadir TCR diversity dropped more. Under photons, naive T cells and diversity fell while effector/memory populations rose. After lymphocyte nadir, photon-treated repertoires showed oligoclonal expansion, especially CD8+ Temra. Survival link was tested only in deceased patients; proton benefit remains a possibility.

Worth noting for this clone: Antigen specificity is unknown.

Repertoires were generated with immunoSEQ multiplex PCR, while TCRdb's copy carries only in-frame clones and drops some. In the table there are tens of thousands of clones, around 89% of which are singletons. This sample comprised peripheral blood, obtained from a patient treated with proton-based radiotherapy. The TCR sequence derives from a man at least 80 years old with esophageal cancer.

The CDR3 DNA follows: TGTGCCAGTAGGGGGAGATCAACTAATGAAAAACTGTTTTTT. Its translation is CASRGRSTNEKLFF. This chain joins TRBV19 and TRBJ1-4; no definite D call. The CDR3 runs to 14 residues. V was cut by 6 bases and J by 0 bases, with 8 bases left in between. Per germline, CDR1 LNHDA and CDR2 SQIVND (reference sequence).